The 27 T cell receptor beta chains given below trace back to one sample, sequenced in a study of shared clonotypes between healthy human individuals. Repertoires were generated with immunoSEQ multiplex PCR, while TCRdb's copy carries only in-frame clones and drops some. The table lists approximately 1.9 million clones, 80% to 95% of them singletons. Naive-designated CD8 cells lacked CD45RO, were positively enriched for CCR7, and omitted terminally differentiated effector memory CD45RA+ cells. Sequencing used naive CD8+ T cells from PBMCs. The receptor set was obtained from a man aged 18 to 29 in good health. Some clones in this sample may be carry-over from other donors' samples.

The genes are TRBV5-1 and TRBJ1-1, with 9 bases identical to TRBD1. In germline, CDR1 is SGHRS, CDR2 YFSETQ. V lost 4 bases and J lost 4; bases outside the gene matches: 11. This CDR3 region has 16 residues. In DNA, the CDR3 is TGCGCCAGCAGCAGGAACAGGGGGCTGTTCCCCACTGAAGCTTTCTTT. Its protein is CASSRNRGLFPTEAFF.

Here the CDR3 DNA reads TGTGCCAGCAGCTCACGGGACGGAAAAGAGACCCAGTACTTC. Its translation is CASSSRDGKETQYF. This sequence joins TRBV9 and TRBJ2-5, with D perhaps given as TRBD1 or TRBD2 (5 bases each). This CDR3 has 14 amino acids. Trimming cost V 4 bases and J 3 bases, with 13 bases left between them. The germline V gene has CDR1 SGDLS and CDR2 YYNGEE.

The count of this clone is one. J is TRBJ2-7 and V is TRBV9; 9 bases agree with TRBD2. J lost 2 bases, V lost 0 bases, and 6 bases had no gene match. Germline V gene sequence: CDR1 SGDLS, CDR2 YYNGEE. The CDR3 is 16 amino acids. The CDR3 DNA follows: TGTGCCAGCAGCGTAGGGTGGCTAGCGGGACCCTACGAGCAGTACTTC. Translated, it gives CASSVGWLAGPYEQYF.

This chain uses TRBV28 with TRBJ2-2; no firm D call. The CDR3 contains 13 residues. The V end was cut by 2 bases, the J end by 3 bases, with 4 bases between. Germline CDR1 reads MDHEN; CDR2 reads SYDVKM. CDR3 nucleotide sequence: TGTGCCAGCAGTTTACCGCACACCGGGGAGCTGTTTTTT. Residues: CASSLPHTGELFF.

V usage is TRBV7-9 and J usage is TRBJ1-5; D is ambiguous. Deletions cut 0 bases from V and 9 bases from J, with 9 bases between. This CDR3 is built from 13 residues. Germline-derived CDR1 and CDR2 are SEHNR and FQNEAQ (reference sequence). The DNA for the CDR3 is TGTGCCAGCAGCTTAGCCGACAATAGGCCCCAGCATTTT. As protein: CASSLADNRPQHF.

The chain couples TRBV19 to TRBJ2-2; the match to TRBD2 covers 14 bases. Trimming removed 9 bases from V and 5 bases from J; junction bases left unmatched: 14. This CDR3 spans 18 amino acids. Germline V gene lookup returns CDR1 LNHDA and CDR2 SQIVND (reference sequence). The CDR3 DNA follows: TGTGCCAGCCACAAGACTAGCGGGAGGGCCGGTACGACCGGGGAGCTGTTTTTT. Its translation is CASHKTSGRAGTTGELFF.

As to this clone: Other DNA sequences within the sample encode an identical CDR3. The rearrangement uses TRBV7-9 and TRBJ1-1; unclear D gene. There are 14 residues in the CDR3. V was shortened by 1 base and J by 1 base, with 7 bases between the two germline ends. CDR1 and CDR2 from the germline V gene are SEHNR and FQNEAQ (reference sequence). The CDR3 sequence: CASSLVFSNTEAFF. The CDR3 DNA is TGTGCCAGCAGCTTAGTTTTCTCGAACACTGAAGCTTTCTTT. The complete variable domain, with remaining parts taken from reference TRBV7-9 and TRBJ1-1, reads DTGVSQNPRHKITKRGQNVTFRCDPISEHNRLYWYRQTLGQGPEFLTYFQNEAQLEKSRLLSDRFSAERPKGSFSTLEIQRTEQGDSAMYLCASSLVFSNTEAFFGQGTRLTVV.

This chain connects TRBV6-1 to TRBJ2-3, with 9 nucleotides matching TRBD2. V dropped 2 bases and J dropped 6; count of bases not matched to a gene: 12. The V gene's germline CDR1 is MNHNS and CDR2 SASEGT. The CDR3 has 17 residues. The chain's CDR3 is CASSEWVWREGLDTQYF. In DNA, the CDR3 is TGTGCCAGCAGTGAATGGGTTTGGCGGGAGGGCCTTGATACGCAGTATTTT.

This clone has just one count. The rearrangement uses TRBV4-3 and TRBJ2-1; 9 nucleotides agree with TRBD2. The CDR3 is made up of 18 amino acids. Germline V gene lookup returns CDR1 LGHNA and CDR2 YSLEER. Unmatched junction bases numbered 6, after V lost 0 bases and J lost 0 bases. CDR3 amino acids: CASSQDSSGIYSYNEQFF. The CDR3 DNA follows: TGCGCCAGCAGCCAAGATTCTAGCGGGATATACTCCTACAATGAGCAGTTCTTC.

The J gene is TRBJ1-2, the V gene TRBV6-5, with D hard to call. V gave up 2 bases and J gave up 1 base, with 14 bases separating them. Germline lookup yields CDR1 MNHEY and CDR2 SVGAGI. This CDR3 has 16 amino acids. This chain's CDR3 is CASSYVYTLINYGYTF. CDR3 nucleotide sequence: TGTGCCAGCAGTTACGTTTACACCCTTATTAACTATGGCTACACCTTC.

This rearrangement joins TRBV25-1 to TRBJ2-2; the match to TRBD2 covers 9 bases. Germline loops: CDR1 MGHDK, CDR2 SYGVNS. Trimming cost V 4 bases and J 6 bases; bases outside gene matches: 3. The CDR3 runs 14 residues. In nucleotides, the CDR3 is TGTGCCAGCAGTGGGGTAGCGGGAGCCGGGGAGCTGTTTTTT. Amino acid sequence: CASSGVAGAGELFF.

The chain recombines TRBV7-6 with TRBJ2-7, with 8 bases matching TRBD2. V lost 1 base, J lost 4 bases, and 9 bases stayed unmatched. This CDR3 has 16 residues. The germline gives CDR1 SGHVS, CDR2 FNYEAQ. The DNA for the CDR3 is TGTGCCAGCAGCTTAGGGGTGTTGCGGGAGGAATACGAGCAGTACTTC. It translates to CASSLGVLREEYEQYF.

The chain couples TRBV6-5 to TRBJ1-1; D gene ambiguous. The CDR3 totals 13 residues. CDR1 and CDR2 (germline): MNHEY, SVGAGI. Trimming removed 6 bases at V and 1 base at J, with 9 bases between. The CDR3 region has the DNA TGTGCCAGCAGCGCAAGCTCGAACACTGAAGCTTTCTTT. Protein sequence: CASSASSNTEAFF.

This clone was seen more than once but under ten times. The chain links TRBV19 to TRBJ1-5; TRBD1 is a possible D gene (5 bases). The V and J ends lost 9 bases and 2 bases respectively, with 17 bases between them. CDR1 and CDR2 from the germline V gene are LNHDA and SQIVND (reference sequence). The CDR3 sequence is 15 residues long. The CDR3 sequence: CASLPTGVGNQPQHF. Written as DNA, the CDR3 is TGTGCCAGCCTCCCCACGGGGGTCGGCAATCAGCCCCAGCATTTT.

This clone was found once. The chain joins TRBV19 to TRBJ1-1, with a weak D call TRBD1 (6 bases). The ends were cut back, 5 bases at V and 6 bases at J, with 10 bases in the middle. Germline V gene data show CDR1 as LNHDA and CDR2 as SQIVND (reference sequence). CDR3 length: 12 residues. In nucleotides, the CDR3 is TGTGCCAGTAGTCCACAGGGTTCTGAAGCTTTCTTT. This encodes CASSPQGSEAFF.

CDR3 region: CASSPPGVLNEQFF. CDR3 coding DNA: TGTGCCAGCAGTCCGCCAGGGGTACTCAATGAGCAGTTCTTC. The chain links TRBV28 to TRBJ2-1; D perhaps matches TRBD1 (6 bases). The CDR3 sequence is 14 residues long. Germline lookup yields CDR1 MDHEN and CDR2 SYDVKM. Between the trimmed V and J ends, which lost 5 bases and 6 bases, there was a span of 14 bases.

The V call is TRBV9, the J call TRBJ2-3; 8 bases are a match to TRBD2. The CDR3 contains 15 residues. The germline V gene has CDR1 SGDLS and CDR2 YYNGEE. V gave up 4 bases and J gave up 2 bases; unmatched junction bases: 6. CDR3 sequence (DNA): TGTGCCAGCAGCCCCTCTAGCGGGCCCACAGATACGCAGTATTTT. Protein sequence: CASSPSSGPTDTQYF. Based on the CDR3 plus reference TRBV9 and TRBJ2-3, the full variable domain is DSGVTQTPKHLITATGQRVTLRCSPRSGDLSVYWYQQSLDQGLQFLIQYYNGEERAKGNILERFSAQQFPDLHSELNLSSLELGDSALYFCASSPSSGPTDTQYFGPGTRLTVL.

CDR3 nucleotide sequence: TGTGCCAGCAGCCCTGGGACAGGGCTCCGGGGTGAGCAGTTCTTC. Protein product: CASSPGTGLRGEQFF. The gene calls are TRBV7-2 and TRBJ2-1; 9 positions match TRBD1. Germline V gene sequence: CDR1 SGHTA, CDR2 FQGNSA. This CDR3 is 15 amino acids long. V dropped 5 bases and J dropped 9; count of bases not matched to a gene: 11.

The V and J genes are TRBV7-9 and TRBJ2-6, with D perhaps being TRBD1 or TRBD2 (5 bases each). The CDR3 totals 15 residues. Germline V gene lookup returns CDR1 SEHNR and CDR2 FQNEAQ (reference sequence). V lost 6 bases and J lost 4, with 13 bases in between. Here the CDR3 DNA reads TGTGCCAGCAGGGGCGTGGGGACCGGGGCCAACGTCCTGACTTTC. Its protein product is CASRGVGTGANVLTF. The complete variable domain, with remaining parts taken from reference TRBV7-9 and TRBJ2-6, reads DTGVSQNPRHKITKRGQNVTFRCDPISEHNRLYWYRQTLGQGPEFLTYFQNEAQLEKSRLLSDRFSAERPKGSFSTLEIQRTEQGDSAMYLCASRGVGTGANVLTFGAGSRLTVL.

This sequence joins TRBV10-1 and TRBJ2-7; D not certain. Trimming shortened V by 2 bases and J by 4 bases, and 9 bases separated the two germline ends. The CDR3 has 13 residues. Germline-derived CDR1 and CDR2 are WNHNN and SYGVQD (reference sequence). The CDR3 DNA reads TGCGCCAGCAGTGAGATTTTAGGGTACGAGCAGTACTTC. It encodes CASSEILGYEQYF.

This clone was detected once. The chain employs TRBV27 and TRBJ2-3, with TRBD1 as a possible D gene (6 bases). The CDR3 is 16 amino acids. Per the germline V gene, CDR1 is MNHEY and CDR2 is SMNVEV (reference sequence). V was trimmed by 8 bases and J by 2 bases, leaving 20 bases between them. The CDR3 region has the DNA TGTGCCAGCGGGGCACAGGGTCCCCGATTCACAGATACGCAGTATTTT. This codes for CASGAQGPRFTDTQYF.

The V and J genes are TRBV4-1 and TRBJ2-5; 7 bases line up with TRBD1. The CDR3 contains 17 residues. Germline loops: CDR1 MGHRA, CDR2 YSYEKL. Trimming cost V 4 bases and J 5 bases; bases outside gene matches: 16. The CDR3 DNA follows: TGCGCCAGCAGCCGCGTGTTTAAGACAGGGTATGGGGAGACCCAGTACTTC. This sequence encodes CASSRVFKTGYGETQYF.

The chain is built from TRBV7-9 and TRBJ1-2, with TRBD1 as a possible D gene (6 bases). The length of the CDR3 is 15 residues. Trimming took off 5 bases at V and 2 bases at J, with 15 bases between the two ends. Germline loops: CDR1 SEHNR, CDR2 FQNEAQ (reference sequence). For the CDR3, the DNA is TGTGCCAGCAGCCGCCCCGGACAGAAAAACTATGGCTACACCTTC. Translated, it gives CASSRPGQKNYGYTF.

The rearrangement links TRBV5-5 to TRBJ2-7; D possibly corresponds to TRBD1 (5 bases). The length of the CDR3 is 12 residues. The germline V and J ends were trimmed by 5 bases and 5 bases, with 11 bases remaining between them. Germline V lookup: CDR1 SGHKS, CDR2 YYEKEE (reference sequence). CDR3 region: CASRVQVDEQYF. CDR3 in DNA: TGTGCCAGCAGGGTACAGGTCGACGAGCAGTACTTC. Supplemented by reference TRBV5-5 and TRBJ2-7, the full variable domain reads DAGVTQSPTHLIKTRGQQVTLRCSPISGHKSVSWYQQVLGQGPQFIFQYYEKEERGRGNFPDRFSARQFPNYSSELNVNALLLGDSALYLCASRVQVDEQYFGPGTRLTVT.

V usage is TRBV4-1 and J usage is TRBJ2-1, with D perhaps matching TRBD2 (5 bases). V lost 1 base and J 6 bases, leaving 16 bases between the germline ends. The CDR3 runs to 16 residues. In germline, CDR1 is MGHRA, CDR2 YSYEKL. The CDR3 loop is CASSQGRGRGINEQFF. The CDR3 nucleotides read TGCGCCAGCAGCCAAGGTCGGGGTCGCGGTATCAATGAGCAGTTCTTC.

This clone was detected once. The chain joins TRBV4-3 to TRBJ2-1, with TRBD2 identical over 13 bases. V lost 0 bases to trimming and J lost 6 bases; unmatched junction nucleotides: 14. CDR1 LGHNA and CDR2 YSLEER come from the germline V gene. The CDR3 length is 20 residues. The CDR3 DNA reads TGCGCCAGCAGCCAAGATGGCGTAGGGCTACTAGCGGGAGGGGGCAATGAGCAGTTCTTC. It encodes CASSQDGVGLLAGGGNEQFF.

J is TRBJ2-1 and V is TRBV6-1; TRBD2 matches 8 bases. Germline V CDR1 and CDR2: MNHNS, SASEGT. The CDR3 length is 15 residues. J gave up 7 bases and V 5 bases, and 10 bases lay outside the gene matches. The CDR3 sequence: CASSTTSGWGNEQFF. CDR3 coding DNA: TGTGCCAGCAGTACTACTAGCGGATGGGGAAATGAGCAGTTCTTC.